This T cell receptor beta chain was observed in a study of T cell changes during pregnancy in multiple sclerosis. V lost 0 bases, J lost 1 base, and 7 bases stayed unmatched. The CDR3 consists of 17 residues. Germline V gives CDR1 SGHRS, CDR2 YFSETQ. This clone was recorded only once. Libraries were prepared by immunoSEQ multiplex PCR; TCRdb keeps only in-frame clonotypes and omits some of them. The profile covers about 49,000 clones, with 90% appearing a single time and 5% to 6.5% taken by the ten largest. The V and J genes are TRBV5-1 and TRBJ2-3; TRBD1 matches 8 bases. The source of this sequence is a female donor in good health, enrolled as a control in a pregnancy study. The specimen comprised peripheral blood, sampled after pregnancy. The chain's CDR3 is CASSLDSGGAGTDTQYF. The DNA of the CDR3 is TGCGCCAGCAGCTTGGATTCAGGGGGCGCGGGCACAGATACGCAGTATTTT.